The 5 T cell receptor beta chains in this list originate from one sample, sequenced in a study of cytomegalovirus exposure and HLA in healthy donors. Primers for the PCR totalled 60 Vbeta and 13 Jbeta. Assay used: immunoSEQ multiplex PCR; TCRdb lists only in-frame clones, some missing. The table lists approximately 220,000 clones, 82% of them singletons. The specimen sequenced was PBMCs. All receptors come from a man in his forties or fifties in good health and CMV-seropositive.

A single count supports this clone. The chain has TRBV10-3 and TRBJ2-2; 9 positions match TRBD2. The CDR3 extends over 15 amino acids. The junction had 4 bases not matched to a gene; V was cut back by 5 bases and J by 3 bases. The V gene's germline CDR1 is ENHRY and CDR2 SYGVKD. The CDR3 coding sequence is TGTGCCATCAGTCAGCGGGAGGTAGACACCGGGGAGCTGTTTTTT. Protein: CAISQREVDTGELFF.

This clone has a single count. This chain joins TRBV14 and TRBJ2-7; D is unresolved. This CDR3 is 13 amino acids long. CDR1 SGHDN and CDR2 FVKESK come from the germline V gene. Trimming left V 3 bases short and J 2 bases short, with 8 bases between. CDR3 sequence: CASSHGGAYEQYV. In nucleotides, the CDR3 is TGTGCCAGCAGCCACGGTGGGGCCTACGAGCAGTACGTC.

Only a few counts were recorded for this clone. This rearrangement joins TRBV16 to TRBJ2-5; maybe TRBD1 (5 bases). Trimming left V 6 bases short and J 4 bases short, with 9 bases between. The CDR3 covers 12 residues. Germline V gene sequence: CDR1 KGHSY, CDR2 FQNENV. The CDR3 region has the DNA TGTGCCAGCAGTTCAGGGCGAGAGACCCAGTACTTC. It yields the protein CASSSGRETQYF.

The chain couples TRBV9 to TRBJ2-2, with D possibly being TRBD2 (6 bases). In germline, CDR1 is SGDLS, CDR2 YYNGEE. The V and J ends lost 3 bases and 5 bases respectively, with 14 bases between them. This CDR3 spans 15 amino acids. CDR3 region: CASSGGLSATGELFF. DNA of the CDR3: TGTGCCAGCAGCGGGGGACTTTCCGCGACCGGGGAGCTGTTTTTT.

The rearrangement links TRBV5-1 to TRBJ2-1; no definite D call. Germline V lookup: CDR1 SGHRS, CDR2 YFSETQ. This CDR3 region has 12 residues. V shed 4 bases and J shed 6 bases, with 8 bases lying between them. As DNA, the CDR3 is TGCGCCAGCAGCCACTTAAGCAATGAGCAGTTCTTC. Protein sequence: CASSHLSNEQFF.